Below, 32 T cell receptor beta chains from the same sample are listed, as sequenced in a study of blood T cells in healthy people across ages. Combining a sample-barcoded 5' primer with a J-beta primer mix, a second PCR ran for roughly 7 to 12 cycles. TCRdb itself ran the 5' RACE reads through MiXCR, one entry per CDR3 protein. The repertoire holds 1,500,000 or so distinct CDR3 sequences, with 45% to 70% as singletons. The sample comprised blood. The receptors here all came from a man between 18 and 29 years old in good health.

J is TRBJ2-4 and V is TRBV12-3 or TRBV12-4, with 10 bases that match TRBD2. Judging by the DNA end, TRBJ2-7 fits better; the J call may be wrong. The CDR3 spans 15 residues. The CDR3 region is CASSLAGLARYEQYF. The CDR3 DNA sequence: TGTGCCAGCAGTTTAGCGGGACTAGCGAGATACGAGCAGTACTTC.

The chain recombines TRBV27 with TRBJ1-6; D possibly corresponds to TRBD1 (6 bases). This CDR3 is 18 amino acids long. Trimming took 6 bases from V and 6 from J, leaving 24 bases between them. Germline V lookup: CDR1 MNHEY, CDR2 SMNVEV (reference sequence). In DNA form, the CDR3 reads TGTGCCAGCAGCCCGACAGGCGGAATTAGCCCCTTTAATTCACCCCTCCACTTT. Protein: CASSPTGGISPFNSPLHF.

The gene calls are TRBV24-1 and TRBJ2-4; maybe TRBD1 (6 bases). The better agreement between TRBJ2-7 and the DNA end casts doubt on the J call. Germline V gene lookup returns CDR1 KGHDR and CDR2 SFDVKD. The CDR3 totals 12 residues. CDR3 amino acids: CARQDPVDEQYF. CDR3 bases: TGTGCCAGACAGGACCCCGTAGACGAGCAGTACTTC.

In regard to this clonotype: One junction end disagrees with the germline gene, perhaps due to a read error. The V call is TRBV27, the J call TRBJ1-1; 9 positions match TRBD1. Per the germline V gene, CDR1 is MNHEY and CDR2 is SMNVEV (reference sequence). There are 14 residues in the CDR3. CDR3 sequence (DNA): TGTACCAGCAGGCCCGACAGGGGGTACACTGAAGCTTTCTTT. Its translation is CTSRPDRGYTEAFF.

The chain links TRBV7-2 to TRBJ2-2; weak D call: TRBD1 (5 bases). Deletions cut 2 bases from V and 1 base from J, with 8 bases between. Germline CDR1 and CDR2: SGHTA and FQGNSA. CDR3 size: 15 residues. CDR3 amino acids: CASSLNTGNTGELFF. Written as DNA, the CDR3 is TGTGCCAGCAGCTTAAACACAGGGAACACCGGGGAGCTGTTTTTT.

J is TRBJ2-6 and V is TRBV27, with 10 bases matching TRBD2. V lost 6 bases and J lost 0; bases outside the gene matches: 2. Germline CDR1 MNHEY, CDR2 SMNVEV (reference sequence). The CDR3 is made up of 16 amino acids. The CDR3 here is CASRAGGSSGANVLTF. DNA of the CDR3: TGTGCCAGCAGAGCGGGAGGGTCCTCTGGGGCCAACGTCCTGACTTTC.

This clonotype was detected only once. V usage is TRBV6-1 and J usage is TRBJ2-7; D is perhaps TRBD1 or TRBD2 (6 bases each). Germline CDR1 reads MNHNS; CDR2 reads SASEGT. Trimming took off 4 bases at V and 5 bases at J, with 15 bases between the two ends. This CDR3 contains 14 residues. CDR3 nucleotides: TGTGCCAGCAGTGCCCACAGGGAGGTCGACGAGCAGTACTTC. Translating it yields CASSAHREVDEQYF.

As regards this clonotype: Germline and junction disagree at one end, which may indicate a read error. The genes are TRBV4-2 and TRBJ2-3; D unclear. Germline CDR1 and CDR2: LGHNA and YNFKEQ. The CDR3 consists of 15 residues. The CDR3 region has the DNA TGTGCCAGCAGCCTAGGTGTACAGAGCACGGATACGCAGTATTTT. The encoded protein is CASSLGVQSTDTQYF.

V usage is TRBV13 and J usage is TRBJ1-2; D unresolved. Trimming left V 0 bases short and J 3 bases short, with 8 bases between. The CDR3 runs to 14 residues. Germline V gene lookup returns CDR1 PRHDT and CDR2 FYEKMQ (reference sequence). The CDR3 protein is CASSLGQNHYGYTF. DNA for the CDR3: TGTGCCAGCAGCTTAGGACAGAACCACTATGGCTACACCTTC.

This chain joins TRBV28 and TRBJ2-3; D is ambiguous. Germline V gene lookup returns CDR1 MDHEN and CDR2 SYDVKM. This CDR3 contains 15 residues. The V and J ends lost 5 bases and 5 bases respectively, with 17 bases between them. The CDR3 DNA reads as TGTGCCAGCAGTACACCCCTAATCAGGCAAGATACGCAGTATTTT. As protein: CASSTPLIRQDTQYF.

The CDR3 spells CASSYSSGDQETQYF. CDR3 in DNA: TGTGCCAGCAGTTACTCGAGTGGGGATCAAGAGACCCAGTACTTC. The V call is TRBV6-5, the J call TRBJ2-5, with no clear D. V lost 0 bases to trimming and J lost 2 bases, with 10 bases between them. The CDR3 spans 15 residues. Looked up from germline, CDR1 is MNHEY and CDR2 is SVGAGI.

This clonotype has just a few counts. V and J are TRBV6-5 and TRBJ2-1; 10 nucleotides match TRBD2. Germline-derived CDR1 and CDR2 are MNHEY and SVGAGI. Trimming cost V 6 bases and J 6 bases; bases outside gene matches: 5. CDR3 length equals 14 residues. CDR3 amino acids: CASRRTSGGNEQFF. The CDR3 nucleotides are TGTGCCAGCAGGAGGACTAGCGGCGGCAATGAGCAGTTCTTC.

There are a few counts of this clonotype. The rearrangement uses TRBV6-2 or TRBV6-3 and TRBJ2-1; 8 bases are shared with TRBD1. Germline CDR1 and CDR2: MNHEY and SVGEGT. V gave up 6 bases and J gave up 3 bases; unmatched junction bases: 4. The CDR3 contains 14 residues. In nucleotides, the CDR3 is TGTGCCAGCAGACACGACAGGGGCTACAATGAGCAGTTCTTC. Its translation is CASRHDRGYNEQFF.

This chain connects TRBV6-2 or TRBV6-3 to TRBJ2-7; D might be TRBD1 (5 bases). Germline assignment: CDR1 MNHEY and CDR2 SVGEGT. Trimming stripped 5 bases from V and 3 bases from J, with 14 bases between. The CDR3 consists of 14 residues. This CDR3 reads CASSIIGAFYEQYF. CDR3 nucleotides: TGTGCCAGCAGTATTATAGGGGCCTTCTACGAGCAGTACTTC.

The sample holds one count of this clonotype. The chain joins TRBV7-9 to TRBJ2-3; 9 bases are a match to TRBD2. V was pared by 5 bases and J by 6 bases, with 6 bases of the junction left unmatched. The CDR3 covers 14 residues. Per the germline V gene, CDR1 is SEHNR and CDR2 is FQNEAQ (reference sequence). The DNA of the CDR3 is TGTGCCAGCAGCCGAATAGCGGGAGCCGATACGCAGTATTTT. Its translation: CASSRIAGADTQYF.

The chain employs TRBV13 and TRBJ2-1, with unresolved D. This CDR3 has 12 residues. The V and J ends lost 2 bases and 7 bases respectively, with 6 bases between them. The germline gives CDR1 PRHDT, CDR2 FYEKMQ (reference sequence). The CDR3 protein is CASSLQKNEQFF. The CDR3 DNA reads as TGTGCCAGCAGCTTACAGAAAAATGAGCAGTTCTTC.

This clonotype was recorded a few times. This sequence joins TRBV20-1 and TRBJ2-1; either TRBD1 or TRBD2 may supply D (5 bases each). Germline V gene data show CDR1 as DFQATT and CDR2 as SNEGSKA (reference sequence). There are 13 residues in the CDR3. The V and J ends lost 8 bases and 2 bases respectively, with 13 bases between them. The CDR3 region is CSPPGTTYNEQFF. CDR3 sequence (DNA): TGCAGTCCTCCGGGGACCACCTACAATGAGCAGTTCTTC.

The chain combines TRBV3-1 with TRBJ2-7, with 8 bases identical to TRBD2. J gave up 2 bases and V 4 bases, and 7 bases lay outside the gene matches. The CDR3 spans 15 residues. Per germline, CDR1 LGHDT and CDR2 YNNKEL (reference sequence). In nucleotides, the CDR3 is TGTGCCAGCAGCCCACAGGCGCGGGGGGCCTACGAGCAGTACTTC. Translated, it gives CASSPQARGAYEQYF.

The chain recombines TRBV11-2 with TRBJ2-3; 9 bases are shared with TRBD1. The CDR3 loop spans 18 amino acids. The germline V gene has CDR1 SGHAT and CDR2 FQNNGV. After removal of 5 bases from V and 1 base from J, the junction contained 13 bases not matched to a gene. As DNA, the CDR3 is TGTGCCAGCAGCCTTATTCGGGACAGGGTAATGGGCACAGATACGCAGTATTTT. This gives the protein CASSLIRDRVMGTDTQYF.

The chain uses TRBV20-1 and TRBJ1-6; D is possibly TRBD1 (6 bases). Trimming took off 6 bases at V and 4 bases at J, with 13 bases between the two ends. Germline V gene sequence: CDR1 DFQATT, CDR2 SNEGSKA (reference sequence). CDR3 length equals 14 residues. CDR3 DNA: TGCAGTGCAACCCGGGACAAGTATAATTCACCCCTCCACTTT. Its protein product is CSATRDKYNSPLHF.

This chain links TRBV6-2 or TRBV6-3 with TRBJ2-7; 7 nucleotides agree with TRBD1. The junction had 8 bases not matched to a gene; V was cut back by 6 bases and J by 3 bases. This CDR3 region has 14 residues. The germline gives CDR1 MNHEY, CDR2 SVGEGT. CDR3 in amino acids: CASSFDRAFYEQYF. DNA for the CDR3: TGTGCCAGCAGCTTCGACAGGGCCTTCTACGAGCAGTACTTC.

The CDR3 region is CASSPAHTGEEQYF. The CDR3 coding sequence is TGTGCCAGCAGCCCTGCCCACACGGGTGAGGAGCAGTACTTC. The chain couples TRBV12-3 or TRBV12-4 to TRBJ2-7; D ambiguous. The CDR3 totals 14 residues. The V end lost 6 bases, the J end lost 7 bases, and 19 bases lay between the germline ends.

The chain joins TRBV11-2 to TRBJ1-2, with TRBD1 identical over 7 bases. V shed 5 bases, J shed 7 bases, and the junction held 4 bases outside the gene matches. The germline V gene has CDR1 SGHAT and CDR2 FQNNGV. This CDR3 is 12 amino acids long. CDR3 region: CASSRDSGGYTF. CDR3 nucleotide sequence: TGTGCCAGCAGCCGGGACAGCGGTGGCTACACCTTC.

The chain links TRBV4-1 to TRBJ2-1, with D hard to call. Germline V CDR1 and CDR2: MGHRA, YSYEKL. The CDR3 consists of 17 residues. Between the trimmed V and J ends, which lost 0 bases and 1 base, there was a span of 13 bases. CDR3 in amino acids: CASSQDPLAISYNEQFF. The CDR3 nucleotides read TGCGCCAGCAGCCAAGATCCCTTAGCAATTTCCTACAATGAGCAGTTCTTC.

The CDR3 DNA is TGTGCCAGCAGCCAAGAACTCGGCCACCCAGTTGAGCAGTTCTTC. It translates to CASSQELGHPVEQFF. The chain links TRBV3-1 to TRBJ2-1; no reliable D call. Germline V gene lookup returns CDR1 LGHDT and CDR2 YNNKEL (reference sequence). With 0 bases removed from V and 9 bases from J, the gap between germline ends came to 15 bases. The CDR3 has 15 residues.

This rearrangement joins TRBV20-1 to TRBJ2-5, with D possibly being TRBD2 (6 bases). The DNA end is a closer match to TRBJ2-7, so the J assignment may be wrong. From germline, CDR1 is DFQATT and CDR2 SNEGSKA (reference sequence). The CDR3 extends over 14 amino acids. This CDR3 reads CSASRTNRRNEQYF. The CDR3 DNA reads TGCAGTGCTTCAAGGACTAACCGGAGAAACGAGCAGTACTTC.

V is TRBV29-1 and J is TRBJ1-1, with a tentative D call TRBD1 (6 bases). Germline V lookup: CDR1 SQVTM, CDR2 ANQGSEA. The length of the CDR3 is 14 residues. Trimming took off 3 bases at V and 0 bases at J, with 11 bases between the two ends. DNA for the CDR3: TGCAGCGTTGAGGGGGCAGTCCTGAACACTGAAGCTTTCTTT. This codes for CSVEGAVLNTEAFF. Supplemented by reference TRBV29-1 and TRBJ1-1, the full variable domain reads SAVISQKPSRDICQRGTSLTIQCQVDSQVTMMFWYRQQPGQSLTLIATANQGSEATYESGFVIDKFPISRPNLTFSTLTVSNMSPEDSSIYLCSVEGAVLNTEAFFGQGTRLTVV.

This clonotype was counted a few times. This chain uses TRBV2 with TRBJ1-6; a possible D gene is TRBD1 (6 bases). Trimming left V 7 bases short and J 8 bases short, with 15 bases between. Germline V lookup: CDR1 SNHLY, CDR2 FYNNEI. This CDR3 spans 14 amino acids. The CDR3 DNA sequence: TGTGCCAGCACATTGGGACACGGAGATTCACCCCTCCACTTT. It encodes CASTLGHGDSPLHF.

This clonotype has a single count. This chain links TRBV14 with TRBJ1-2; 8 bases match TRBD1. The V gene's germline CDR1 is SGHDN and CDR2 FVKESK. Trimming cost V 1 base and J 5 bases; bases outside gene matches: 6. The CDR3 has 15 amino acids. The CDR3 sequence is CASSQGAGGWYGYTF. CDR3 nucleotide sequence: TGTGCCAGCAGCCAAGGGGCAGGGGGCTGGTATGGCTACACCTTC.

As concerns this clonotype: One end of the junction varies from germline; a read error may be responsible. The chain uses TRBV29-1 and TRBJ2-1; unclear D gene. The CDR3 runs to 11 residues. The germline CDR1 and CDR2 sequences are SQVTM and ANQGSEA. CDR3 amino acids: CSGEVYNEQFF. The CDR3 DNA reads as TGCAGCGGTGAAGTTTACAATGAGCAGTTCTTC.

This chain links TRBV7-9 with TRBJ2-5, with D possibly TRBD2 on 6 matching bases. The J call may be mistaken, given a closer DNA end match to TRBJ2-7. The germline V gene encodes CDR1 SEHNR and CDR2 FQNEAQ (reference sequence). This CDR3 has 15 residues. CDR3 loop: CASSLGSGFLYEQYF. The CDR3 region has the DNA TGTGCCAGCAGCTTGGGTAGCGGATTCTTGTACGAGCAGTACTTC.

Comment on this clonotype: One end of the junction fails to match germline, which may point to a read error. The chain couples TRBV7-2 to TRBJ1-5, with D unclear. This CDR3 is built from 14 residues. The germline CDR1 and CDR2 sequences are SGHTA and FQGNSA. The CDR3 spells CASSAMAYNRPQHF. DNA of the CDR3: TGTGCCAGCAGCGCAATGGCCTACAATCGGCCCCAGCATTTT.